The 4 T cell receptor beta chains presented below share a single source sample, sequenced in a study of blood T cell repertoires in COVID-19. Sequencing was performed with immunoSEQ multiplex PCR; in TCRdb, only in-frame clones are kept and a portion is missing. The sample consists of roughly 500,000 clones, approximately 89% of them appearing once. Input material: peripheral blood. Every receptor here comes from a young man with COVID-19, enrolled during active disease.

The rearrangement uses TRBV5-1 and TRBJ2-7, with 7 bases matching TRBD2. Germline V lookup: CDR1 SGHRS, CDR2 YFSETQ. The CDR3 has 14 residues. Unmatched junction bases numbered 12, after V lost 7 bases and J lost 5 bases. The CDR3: CASGGGFVGDEQYF. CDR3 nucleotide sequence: TGCGCCAGCGGGGGAGGGTTCGTAGGCGACGAGCAGTACTTC.

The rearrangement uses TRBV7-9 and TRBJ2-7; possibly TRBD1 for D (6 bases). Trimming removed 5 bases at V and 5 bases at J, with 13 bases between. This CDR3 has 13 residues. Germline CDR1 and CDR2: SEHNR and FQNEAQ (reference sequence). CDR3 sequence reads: CASSPRGYDEQYF. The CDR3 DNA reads TGTGCCAGCAGCCCCAGGGGTTACGACGAGCAGTACTTC.

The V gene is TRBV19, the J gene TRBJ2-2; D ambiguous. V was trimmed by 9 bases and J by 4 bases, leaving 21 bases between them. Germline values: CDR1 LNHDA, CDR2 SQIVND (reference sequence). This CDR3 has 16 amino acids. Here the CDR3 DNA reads TGTGCCAGCACAGACACCCCTATTAGACCCACCGGGGAGCTGTTTTTT. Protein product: CASTDTPIRPTGELFF.

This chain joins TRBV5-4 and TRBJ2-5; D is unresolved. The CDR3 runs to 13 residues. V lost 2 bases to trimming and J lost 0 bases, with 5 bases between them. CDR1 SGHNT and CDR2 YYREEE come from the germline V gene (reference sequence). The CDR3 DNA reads TGTGCCAGCAGCTTCCCTAACCAAGAGACCCAGTACTTC. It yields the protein CASSFPNQETQYF.